The 23 T cell receptor beta chains below were found in one sample sequenced in a study of CD8+ T cells in alopecia areata. The treatment was: oral pan-JAK inhibitor, 5-10 mg twice daily. cDNA prepared by RNA extraction and subsequent reverse transcription served as the template for sequencing. Generated by immunoSEQ multiplex PCR, the TCRdb table keeps only in-frame clones and is missing some. The table includes some 180,000 clones, about 55% detected once. The sample was CD8+ T cells sorted from blood, taken at week 24, from a patient treated with tofacitinib. Receptors originate from a human donor with alopecia areata.

The table lists this clone with a few counts. This chain joins TRBV4-3 and TRBJ2-5, with 7 bases identical to TRBD2. The CDR3 loop spans 17 amino acids. Trimming removed 0 bases from V and 2 bases from J; junction bases left unmatched: 9. Germline lookup yields CDR1 LGHNA and CDR2 YSLEER. CDR3 nucleotide sequence: TGCGCCAGCAGCCAAGATCGTACTACCGGGGGGCAAGAGACCCAGTACTTC. It encodes CASSQDRTTGGQETQYF.

This CDR3 reads CASQTPYQPQHF. The CDR3 DNA reads TGTGCCAGTCAGACCCCTTATCAGCCCCAGCATTTT. V is TRBV19 and J is TRBJ1-5; D gene ambiguous. The CDR3 extends over 12 amino acids. Germline loops: CDR1 LNHDA, CDR2 SQIVND (reference sequence). Trimming left V 8 bases short and J 5 bases short, with 10 bases between.

This clone has only a few counts. CDR3 DNA sequence: TGTGCCAGTAGTCCGGCCGGACTAGCGGGTTCCACAGATACGCAGTATTTT. Translating it yields CASSPAGLAGSTDTQYF. The chain has TRBV19 and TRBJ2-3; 11 bases map to TRBD2. The CDR3 contains 17 residues. The J segment lost 2 bases and the V segment lost 5 bases, leaving 9 bases of the junction unmatched. CDR1 is LNHDA and CDR2 is SQIVND in the germline V gene (reference sequence).

This clone was counted once. The gene calls are TRBV27 and TRBJ2-7; D might be TRBD2 (6 bases). CDR1 MNHEY and CDR2 SMNVEV come from the germline V gene (reference sequence). Trimming removed 3 bases from V and 2 bases from J, with 8 bases in between. The length of the CDR3 is 13 residues. CDR3 bases: TGTGCCAGCAGTTTCGGGAGAGCCTACGAGCAGTACTTC. Its translation is CASSFGRAYEQYF.

This chain links TRBV29-1 with TRBJ1-1; no definite D call. Germline-derived CDR1 and CDR2 are SQVTM and ANQGSEA. With 7 bases removed from V and 1 base from J, the gap between germline ends came to 10 bases. The CDR3 spans 12 residues. The CDR3 sequence is CSAPGENTEAFF. In DNA form, the CDR3 reads TGCAGCGCTCCCGGTGAGAACACTGAAGCTTTCTTT.

This sequence joins TRBV4-3 and TRBJ1-2; 12 bases align to TRBD1. Germline values: CDR1 LGHNA, CDR2 YSLEER. Trimming cost V 4 bases and J 2 bases; bases outside gene matches: 8. This CDR3 is built from 17 residues. The CDR3 loop is CASSLGTGGDPNYGYTF. The CDR3 DNA reads as TGCGCCAGCAGCCTGGGGACAGGGGGCGATCCCAACTATGGCTACACCTTC.

This clone has more than one count but fewer than ten. V is TRBV29-1 and J is TRBJ1-2; D ambiguous. CDR1 and CDR2 (germline): SQVTM, ANQGSEA. Trimming removed 5 bases at V and 7 bases at J, with 17 bases between. The CDR3 is made up of 13 amino acids. CDR3 sequence (DNA): TGCAGCGTTTTGGGGTCCGGGGATGGTGGCTACACCTTC. Translation gives CSVLGSGDGGYTF. The full variable domain, with the rest looked up from reference TRBV29-1 and TRBJ1-2, is SAVISQKPSRDICQRGTSLTIQCQVDSQVTMMFWYRQQPGQSLTLIATANQGSEATYESGFVIDKFPISRPNLTFSTLTVSNMSPEDSSIYLCSVLGSGDGGYTFGSGTRLTVV.

This clone occurred a few times. Different DNA sequences within this sample yield the same CDR3. This rearrangement joins TRBV6-5 to TRBJ2-3, with D hard to call. Trimming shortened V by 3 bases and J by 1 base, and 5 bases separated the two germline ends. CDR1 and CDR2 from the germline V gene are MNHEY and SVGAGI. The CDR3 loop spans 13 amino acids. Written as DNA, the CDR3 is TGTGCCAGCAGTTATGGGGGCACAGATACGCAGTATTTT. Its translation is CASSYGGTDTQYF.

The chain joins TRBV5-1 to TRBJ2-5; D is uncertain. CDR1 and CDR2 (germline): SGHRS, YFSETQ. CDR3 length: 14 residues. V lost 2 bases, J lost 3 bases, and 11 bases lay in between. The CDR3 sequence is CASSFRRLEETQYF. In DNA, the CDR3 is TGCGCCAGCAGCTTTCGAAGGCTGGAAGAGACCCAGTACTTC.

This clone was seen a handful of times. This same CDR3 is encoded by further DNA sequences in the sample. V usage is TRBV29-1 and J usage is TRBJ1-1, with 8 bases matching TRBD1. Germline loops: CDR1 SQVTM, CDR2 ANQGSEA. This CDR3 is built from 12 residues. V was pared by 4 bases and J by 6 bases, with 4 bases of the junction left unmatched. CDR3 in DNA: TGCAGCGTTGGGCAGGGGGCCGCTGAAGCTTTCTTT. Translation gives CSVGQGAAEAFF.

The rearrangement uses TRBV4-3 and TRBJ2-1; D is ambiguous. The CDR3 sequence is 14 residues long. Per germline, CDR1 LGHNA and CDR2 YSLEER. The germline V and J ends were trimmed by 0 bases and 6 bases, with 9 bases remaining between them. The CDR3 nucleotides are TGCGCCAGCAGCCAAGACTACGACGGCAATGAGCAGTTCTTC. This codes for CASSQDYDGNEQFF.

The chain recombines TRBV7-6 with TRBJ2-7, with TRBD1 matching 7 bases. This CDR3 region has 17 residues. V lost 5 bases to trimming and J lost 0 bases; unmatched junction nucleotides: 13. CDR1 SGHVS and CDR2 FNYEAQ come from the germline V gene. As DNA, the CDR3 is TGTGCCAGCAGCCTCACAACGATCGGACAGGCCTCCTACGAGCAGTACTTC. It encodes CASSLTTIGQASYEQYF.

The table lists this clone with a count of one. This sequence joins TRBV5-1 and TRBJ2-5; D possibly matches TRBD1 or TRBD2 (5 bases each). The J call could be wrong; TRBJ2-7 is a better fit for the DNA end. The CDR3 sequence is 14 residues long. CDR1 and CDR2 (germline): SGHRS, YFSETQ. The CDR3 loop is CASSFEGTVYEQYF. CDR3 in DNA: TGCGCCAGCAGCTTCGAAGGGACGGTCTACGAGCAGTACTTC.

This clone was picked up a small number of times. This chain connects TRBV30 to TRBJ2-7; D is ambiguous. The V and J ends lost 0 bases and 3 bases respectively, with 6 bases between them. Germline V gene lookup returns CDR1 GTSNPN and CDR2 SVGIG (reference sequence). The CDR3 has 12 residues. The CDR3 DNA follows: TGTGCCTGGAGTGTGGCTAGCTACGAGCAGTACTTC. Translated, it gives CAWSVASYEQYF. Based on the CDR3 plus reference TRBV30 and TRBJ2-7, the full variable domain is SQTIHQWPATLVQPVGSPLSLECTVEGTSNPNLYWYRQAAGRGLQLLFYSVGIGQISSEVPQNLSASRPQDRQFILSSKKLLLSDSGFYLCAWSVASYEQYFGPGTRLTVT.

The chain combines TRBV7-8 with TRBJ2-7; TRBD2 might be the D (6 bases). The germline V gene has CDR1 SGHVS and CDR2 FQNEAQ. CDR3 size: 15 residues. V lost 5 bases to trimming and J lost 2 bases, with 16 bases between them. As DNA, the CDR3 is TGTGCCAGCAGCCCGCCCGGGACTGCGACCTACGAGCAGTACTTC. Translating gives CASSPPGTATYEQYF. Drawing the rest from reference TRBV7-8 and TRBJ2-7, the complete variable domain is GAGVSQSPRYKVAKRGQDVALRCDPISGHVSLFWYQQALGQGPEFLTYFQNEAQLDKSGLPSDRFFAERPEGSVSTLKIQRTQQEDSAVYLCASSPPGTATYEQYFGPGTRLTVT.

V and J are TRBV2 and TRBJ1-2; D is unclear. The CDR3 totals 11 residues. The V and J ends lost 7 bases and 4 bases respectively, with 7 bases between them. Per the germline V gene, CDR1 is SNHLY and CDR2 is FYNNEI. In DNA, the CDR3 is TGTGCCAGCAAAGCCCCCTATGGCTACACCTTC. It yields the protein CASKAPYGYTF.

V gene TRBV30 combines with J gene TRBJ2-6, with D perhaps TRBD1 (6 bases). CDR1 and CDR2 from the germline V gene are GTSNPN and SVGIG (reference sequence). The CDR3 is 19 residues long. V lost 8 bases and J lost 0, with 26 bases in between. The CDR3 region is CATEIGRDTPVSGANVLTF. The CDR3 DNA reads TGTGCCACAGAGATTGGCAGGGACACCCCAGTCTCTGGGGCCAACGTCCTGACTTTC.

This clone showed up just a few times. This rearrangement joins TRBV4-3 to TRBJ1-6; tentative D call: TRBD1 (5 bases). V dropped 0 bases and J dropped 7 bases, with 10 bases sitting between them. The CDR3 is 15 residues long. The germline gives CDR1 LGHNA, CDR2 YSLEER. The CDR3 loop is CASSQDRGRNSPLHF. The CDR3 region has the DNA TGCGCCAGCAGCCAAGATAGGGGCAGAAATTCACCCCTCCACTTT.

The chain combines TRBV15 with TRBJ1-2; 10 bases map to TRBD1. CDR1 LNHNV and CDR2 YYDKDF come from the germline V gene (reference sequence). CDR3 size: 16 residues. V shed 3 bases, J shed 0 bases, and the junction held 4 bases outside the gene matches. CDR3 in amino acids: CATSRDRGAANYGYTF. The DNA for the CDR3 is TGTGCCACCAGCAGGGACAGGGGGGCAGCTAACTATGGCTACACCTTC.

This clone showed up just a few times. This chain connects TRBV19 to TRBJ1-5, with D unresolved. The germline gives CDR1 LNHDA, CDR2 SQIVND (reference sequence). The V end was cut by 7 bases, the J end by 0 bases, with 13 bases between. The CDR3 contains 15 residues. In nucleotides, the CDR3 is TGTGCCAGTACCGAGCAAGGATATAGCAATCAGCCCCAGCATTTT. Translating gives CASTEQGYSNQPQHF.

In its sample, this clone was seen a few times. The chain employs TRBV10-3 and TRBJ2-1; 9 nucleotides align to TRBD1. The ends lost 4 bases at V and 1 base at J; junction bases unmatched: 2. Germline V gene sequence: CDR1 ENHRY, CDR2 SYGVKD. CDR3 length: 15 residues. DNA of the CDR3: TGTGCCATCAGTGCGGACAGGGGTTCCTACAATGAGCAGTTCTTC. Its protein product is CAISADRGSYNEQFF.

V is TRBV6-1 and J is TRBJ2-7; D remains unclear. Trimming left V 2 bases short and J 4 bases short, with 0 bases between. The CDR3 sequence is 10 residues long. The germline V gene has CDR1 MNHNS and CDR2 SASEGT. The CDR3 sequence: CASSEYEQYF. The CDR3 coding sequence is TGTGCCAGCAGTGAATACGAGCAGTACTTC.

A word on this clone: A much larger clone differs from this one at a single base, so this may be a read error. The V and J genes are TRBV7-8 and TRBJ1-1; 10 bases line up with TRBD1. Germline V gene sequence: CDR1 SGHVS, CDR2 FQNEAQ. The CDR3 covers 14 residues. Trimming cost V 3 bases and J 2 bases; bases outside gene matches: 0. Here the CDR3 DNA reads TGTGCCAGCAGCTTGACAGGGGGCAACACTGAAGCTTTCTTT. This codes for CASSLTGGNTEAFF.